The clone carrying this T cell receptor (beta chain) has just a few counts. These data belong to a study of blood T cell repertoires in COVID-19. Authors' processing steps: Nucleated cell counts were estimated from reference gene primer amplification. Generated by immunoSEQ multiplex PCR, the TCRdb table keeps only in-frame clones and is missing some. That table furnishes V, J and clone size, whereas the DNA furnished D and trimming. This table holds hundreds of thousands of clones, about 89% found once. The CDR3 has 15 residues. CDR1 is LNHDA, CDR2 SQIVND, per germline (reference sequence). The V segment lost 3 bases and the J segment 4 bases; nucleotides outside the gene matches: 8.

This chain joins TRBV19 and TRBJ1-1; TRBD1 agrees at 7 bases. The sequenced material came from peripheral blood. The source is a woman in her fifties or sixties with COVID-19, enrolled during active disease. CDR3 in amino acids: CASSISQGVPTEAFF. The CDR3 DNA is TGTGCCAGTAGTATTTCGCAGGGGGTTCCCACTGAAGCTTTCTTT.